This T cell receptor beta chain was sequenced for a study of cytomegalovirus exposure and HLA in healthy donors. The CDR3 totals 18 residues. The germline gives CDR1 GTSNPN, CDR2 SVGIG (reference sequence). With 3 bases removed from V and 5 bases from J, the gap between germline ends came to 26 bases. Both 60 Vbeta primers and 13 Jbeta primers went into the PCR. TCRdb's table, derived via immunoSEQ multiplex PCR, lists solely in-frame clones and lacks some. This repertoire shows some 190,000 clones, about four fifths found once; its top ten account for about 2.1%. The rearrangement joins TRBV30 to TRBJ1-3; possible D gene TRBD1, 5 bases. The sequence came from a woman in her twenties or thirties in good health and CMV-seronegative. Sequencing input: PBMCs. CDR3 bases: TGTGCCTGGAGAGGAATCTCGGCCAGGGAAGGACCAAGAAACACCATATATTTT. This codes for CAWRGISAREGPRNTIYF.